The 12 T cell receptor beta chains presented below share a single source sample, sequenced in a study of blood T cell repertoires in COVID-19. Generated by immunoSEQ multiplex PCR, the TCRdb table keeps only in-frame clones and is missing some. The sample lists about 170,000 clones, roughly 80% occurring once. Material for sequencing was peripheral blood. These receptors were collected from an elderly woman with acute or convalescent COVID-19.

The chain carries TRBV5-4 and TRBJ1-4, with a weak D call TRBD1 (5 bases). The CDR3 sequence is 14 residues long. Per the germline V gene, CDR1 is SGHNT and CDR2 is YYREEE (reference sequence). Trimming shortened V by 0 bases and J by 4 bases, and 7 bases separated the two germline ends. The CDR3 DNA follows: TGTGCCAGCAGCTTGGATGACAGTAATGAAAAACTGTTTTTT. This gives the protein CASSLDDSNEKLFF.

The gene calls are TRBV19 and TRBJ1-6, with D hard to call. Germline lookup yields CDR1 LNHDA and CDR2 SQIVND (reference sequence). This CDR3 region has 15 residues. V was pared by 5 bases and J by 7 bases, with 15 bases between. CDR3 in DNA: TGTGCCAGTAGTCTGTCGGGGTCAAGGAATTCACCCCTCCACTTT. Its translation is CASSLSGSRNSPLHF.

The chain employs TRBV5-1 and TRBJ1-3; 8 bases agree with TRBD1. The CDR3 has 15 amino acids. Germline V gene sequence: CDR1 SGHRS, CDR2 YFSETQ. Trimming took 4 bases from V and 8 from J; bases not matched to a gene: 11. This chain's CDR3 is CASSEDRAEGDTIYF. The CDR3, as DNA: TGCGCCAGCAGCGAGGACAGGGCTGAAGGGGACACCATATATTTT.

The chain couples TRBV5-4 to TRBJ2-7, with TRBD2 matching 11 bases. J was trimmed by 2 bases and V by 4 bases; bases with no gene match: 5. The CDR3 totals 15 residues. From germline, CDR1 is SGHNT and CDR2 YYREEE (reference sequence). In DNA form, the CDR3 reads TGTGCCAGCAGCCCCCGGACTAGCGGGCCCTACGAGCAGTACTTC. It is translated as CASSPRTSGPYEQYF. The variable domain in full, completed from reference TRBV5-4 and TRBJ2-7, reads ETGVTQSPTHLIKTRGQQVTLRCSSQSGHNTVSWYQQALGQGPQFIFQYYREEENGRGNFPPRFSGLQFPNYSSELNVNALELDDSALYLCASSPRTSGPYEQYFGPGTRLTVT.

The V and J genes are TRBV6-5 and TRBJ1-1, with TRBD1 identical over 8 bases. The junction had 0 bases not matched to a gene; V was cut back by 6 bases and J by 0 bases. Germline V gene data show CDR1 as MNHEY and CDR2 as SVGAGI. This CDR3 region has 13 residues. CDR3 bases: TGTGCCAGCAGGGACAGGGTGAACACTGAAGCTTTCTTT. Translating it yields CASRDRVNTEAFF.

CDR3 residues: CASSRSSGAQTGELFF. The CDR3 DNA reads as TGCGCCAGCAGCCGGTCTAGCGGGGCCCAAACCGGGGAGCTGTTTTTT. The rearrangement joins TRBV5-1 to TRBJ2-2; 9 bases fit TRBD2. The CDR3 consists of 16 residues. CDR1 is SGHRS and CDR2 is YFSETQ in the germline V gene. The V segment lost 4 bases and the J segment 5 bases; nucleotides outside the gene matches: 9.

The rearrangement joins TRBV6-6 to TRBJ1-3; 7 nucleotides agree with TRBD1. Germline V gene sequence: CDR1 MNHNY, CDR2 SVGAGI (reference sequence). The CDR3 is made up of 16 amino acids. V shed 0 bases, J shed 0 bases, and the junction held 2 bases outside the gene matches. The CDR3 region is CASSYSNRGSGNTIYF. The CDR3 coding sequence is TGTGCCAGCAGTTACTCGAACAGGGGCTCTGGAAACACCATATATTTT.

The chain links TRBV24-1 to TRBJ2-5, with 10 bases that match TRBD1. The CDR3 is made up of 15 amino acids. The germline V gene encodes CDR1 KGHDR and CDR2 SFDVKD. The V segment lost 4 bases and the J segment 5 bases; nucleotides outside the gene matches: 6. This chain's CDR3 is CATSEPGTGAETQYF. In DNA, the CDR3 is TGTGCCACCAGTGAACCCGGGACAGGGGCCGAGACCCAGTACTTC.

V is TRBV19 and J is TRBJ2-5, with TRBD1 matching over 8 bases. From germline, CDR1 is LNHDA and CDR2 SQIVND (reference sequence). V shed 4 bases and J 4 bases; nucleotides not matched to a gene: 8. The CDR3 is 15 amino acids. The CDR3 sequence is CASSTRTGFGETQYF. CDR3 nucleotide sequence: TGTGCCAGTAGTACCCGGACAGGGTTTGGAGAGACCCAGTACTTC.

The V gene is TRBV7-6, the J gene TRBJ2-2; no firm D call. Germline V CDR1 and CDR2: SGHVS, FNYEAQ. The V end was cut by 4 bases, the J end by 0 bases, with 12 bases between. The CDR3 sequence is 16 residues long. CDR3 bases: TGTGCCAGCAGCTCAAACGCGGTGCCGAACACCGGGGAGCTGTTTTTT. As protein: CASSSNAVPNTGELFF. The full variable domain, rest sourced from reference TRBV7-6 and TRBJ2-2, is GAGVSQSPRYKVTKRGQDVALRCDPISGHVSLYWYRQALGQGPEFLTYFNYEAQQDKSGLPNDRFSAERPEGSISTLTIQRTEQRDSAMYRCASSSNAVPNTGELFFGEGSRLTVL.

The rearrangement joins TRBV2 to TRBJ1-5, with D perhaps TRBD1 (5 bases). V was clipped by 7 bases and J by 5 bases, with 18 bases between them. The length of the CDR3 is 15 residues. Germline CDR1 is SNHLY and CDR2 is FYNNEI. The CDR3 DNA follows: TGTGCCAGCAAACTTACTCGTACAGGTCATCAGCCCCAGCATTTT. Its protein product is CASKLTRTGHQPQHF.

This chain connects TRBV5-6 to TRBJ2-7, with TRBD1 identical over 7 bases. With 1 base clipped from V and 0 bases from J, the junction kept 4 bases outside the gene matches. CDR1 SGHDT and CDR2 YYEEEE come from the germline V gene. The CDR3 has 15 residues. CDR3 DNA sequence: TGTGCCAGCAGCTTGTCAGGGGGAATCTCCTACGAGCAGTACTTC. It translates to CASSLSGGISYEQYF.